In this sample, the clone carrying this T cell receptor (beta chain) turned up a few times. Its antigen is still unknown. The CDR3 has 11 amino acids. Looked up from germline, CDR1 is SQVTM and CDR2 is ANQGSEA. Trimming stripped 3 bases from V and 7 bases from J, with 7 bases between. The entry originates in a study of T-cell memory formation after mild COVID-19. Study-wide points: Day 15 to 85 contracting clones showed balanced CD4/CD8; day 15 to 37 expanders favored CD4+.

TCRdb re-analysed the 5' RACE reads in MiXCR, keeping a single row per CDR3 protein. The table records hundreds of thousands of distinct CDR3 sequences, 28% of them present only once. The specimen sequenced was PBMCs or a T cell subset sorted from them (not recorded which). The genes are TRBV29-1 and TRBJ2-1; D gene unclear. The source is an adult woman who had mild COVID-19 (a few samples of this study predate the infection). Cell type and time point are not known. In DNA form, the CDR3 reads TGCAGCGTTGATGTGGGTAATGAGCAGTTCTTC. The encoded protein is CSVDVGNEQFF.